This TCR beta chain came from a study of cytomegalovirus exposure and HLA in healthy donors. Study-level background: Drawn from HLA-typed donors, around 85 million unique TCRs were held in an early data release. General study findings and limits: A link between a missense DCLRE1C variant and TCR beta V- and J-gene trimming emerged from a later analysis.

Germline assignment: CDR1 MDHEN and CDR2 SYDVKM. Trimming took off 7 bases at V and 10 bases at J, with 14 bases between the two ends. The CDR3 loop spans 12 amino acids. Researchers ran the PCR with 60 Vbeta and 13 Jbeta primers. Original analysis: Around 10 million of the roughly 80 million unique TCR beta chains counted in a later analysis were shared. Sequencing used immunoSEQ multiplex PCR; TCRdb keeps in-frame clones, though not all of them. Clone size and V and J calls were adopted from that table, with D and trimming inferred from the DNA. The data hold approximately 170,000 clones, with roughly four fifths observed a single time. Points on this clone: The antigen is not known.

The sample consisted of PBMCs. The TCR originated in a woman in her 30s in good health and CMV-seropositive. This chain joins TRBV28 and TRBJ2-1; D is possibly TRBD1 (6 bases). The CDR3 DNA reads as TGTGCCAGCAACCGCAACAGGGACGAGCAGTTCTTC. Its protein product is CASNRNRDEQFF. Using reference TRBV28 and TRBJ2-1 for the parts outside the CDR3, the full variable domain is DVKVTQSSRYLVKRTGEKVFLECVQDMDHENMFWYRQDPGLGLRLIYFSYDVKMKEKGDIPEGYSVSREKKERFSLILESASTNQTSMYLCASNRNRDEQFFGPGTRLTVL.